This TCR beta chain comes out of a study of cytomegalovirus exposure and HLA in healthy donors. Trimming removed 8 bases from V and 6 bases from J; junction bases left unmatched: 9. CDR3 length equals 14 residues. Germline CDR1 reads MNHNS; CDR2 reads SASEGT. The PCR made use of 60 Vbeta and 13 Jbeta primers. The protocol was immunoSEQ multiplex PCR, while the TCRdb copy is restricted to in-frame clones and leaves out a portion. The sample yields fewer than 150,000 clones, approximately 80% seen once. Sequencing was performed on PBMCs. The rearrangement joins TRBV6-1 to TRBJ2-7, with 11 nucleotides matching TRBD1. The TCR originated in a middle-aged man in good health and CMV-seropositive. The CDR3 here is CASETGTGGSEQYF. CDR3 DNA sequence: TGTGCCAGCGAAACCGGGACAGGGGGGAGCGAGCAGTACTTC.